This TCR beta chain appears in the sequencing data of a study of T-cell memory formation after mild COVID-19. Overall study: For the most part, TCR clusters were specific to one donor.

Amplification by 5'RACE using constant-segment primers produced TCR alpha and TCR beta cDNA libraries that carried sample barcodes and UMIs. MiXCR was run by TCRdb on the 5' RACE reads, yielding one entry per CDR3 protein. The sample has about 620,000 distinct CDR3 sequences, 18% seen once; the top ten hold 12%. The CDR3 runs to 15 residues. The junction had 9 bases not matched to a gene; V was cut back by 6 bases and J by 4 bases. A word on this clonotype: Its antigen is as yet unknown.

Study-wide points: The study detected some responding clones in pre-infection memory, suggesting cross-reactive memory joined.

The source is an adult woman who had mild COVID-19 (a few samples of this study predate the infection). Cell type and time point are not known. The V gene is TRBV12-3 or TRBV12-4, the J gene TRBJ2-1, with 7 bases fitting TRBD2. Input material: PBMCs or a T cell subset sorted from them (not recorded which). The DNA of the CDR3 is TGTGCCAGCAGGCCGGGGACTACGCCGTACAATGAGCAGTTCTTC. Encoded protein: CASRPGTTPYNEQFF.